This T cell receptor (beta chain) originates from a study of tumor-infiltrating lymphocytes in primary liver carcinoma. Study details: Sequenced samples came back with roughly 3.5 to 8 million productive TCRbeta reads, and the counts looked alike across tissue types. Study-wide results and caveats: Bulk unsorted samples prevented comparison of CD4+ and CD8+ repertoires.

Total RNA (approximately 450 ng) served as template for TCR beta cDNA synthesis primed by a constant-region primer. Employing slightly modified ARM-PCR, three nested multiplex PCR rounds were run, and these gave rise to the TCR beta libraries. In the first two PCR rounds, TRBV1-TRBV30 forward primers were paired with a C-beta reverse primer, and each round lasted about 9 cycles. TCRdb used MiXCR to reprocess the multiplex PCR reads, holding one entry per CDR3 protein. The sample holds around 170,000 distinct CDR3 sequences, 50% to 75% seen once. Out of unsorted whole blood came the blood RNA, and germline DNA was extracted as well. From germline, CDR1 is SGHNT and CDR2 YYREEE (reference sequence). The CDR3 has 13 residues. Trimming pared 1 base from V and 4 bases from J, leaving 8 bases between. As for this clonotype: Its target is not known.

Sample: peripheral blood. The source is a man in his forties or fifties with primary liver carcinoma and hepatitis B virus infection. The rearrangement links TRBV5-4 to TRBJ1-2; D remains unclear. CDR3 coding DNA: TGTGCCAGCAGCTTGAAGGGCAGCTATGGCTACACCTTC. Translating gives CASSLKGSYGYTF.